The sequence of this T cell receptor beta chain was determined in a study of blood T cell repertoires in COVID-19. As processed by the authors: Reference gene primers were amplified, and this amplification served to estimate nucleated cell counts. Measured with immunoSEQ multiplex PCR; TCRdb has only the in-frame clones, and not every one. V and J calls and clone size come straight from that table; D and trimming were deduced from the DNA. The sample holds around 330,000 clones, approximately 90% seen once. Cohort placement rested on clinical history that participants reported themselves. With 5 bases removed from V and 1 base from J, the gap between germline ends came to 14 bases. Per germline, CDR1 MGHRA and CDR2 YSYEKL. CDR3 length: 15 residues.

This chain links TRBV4-1 with TRBJ1-1; D gene unclear. The sample comprised PBMCs or T cells enriched from blood (not recorded which). The sequence derives from a woman aged 40 to 55 who had recovered from COVID-19. In DNA, the CDR3 is TGCGCCAGCAGCTTTAAAGGACTCGGGAACACTGAAGCTTTCTTT. Protein product: CASSFKGLGNTEAFF.